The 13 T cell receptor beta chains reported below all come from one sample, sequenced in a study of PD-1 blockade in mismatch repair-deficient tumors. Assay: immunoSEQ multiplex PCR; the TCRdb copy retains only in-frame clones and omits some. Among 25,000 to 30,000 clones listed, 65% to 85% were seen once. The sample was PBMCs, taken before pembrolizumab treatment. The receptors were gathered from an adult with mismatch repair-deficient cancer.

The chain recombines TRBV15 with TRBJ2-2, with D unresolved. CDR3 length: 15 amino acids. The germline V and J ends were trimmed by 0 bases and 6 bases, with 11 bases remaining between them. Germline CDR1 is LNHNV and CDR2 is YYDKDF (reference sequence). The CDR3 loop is CATSRDLSRAGELFF. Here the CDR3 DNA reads TGTGCCACCAGCAGAGATCTAAGTCGGGCCGGGGAGCTGTTTTTT. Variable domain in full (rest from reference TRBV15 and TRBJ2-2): DAMVIQNPRYQVTQFGKPVTLSCSQTLNHNVMYWYQQKSSQAPKLLFHYYDKDFNNEADTPDNFQSRRPNTSFCFLDIRSPGLGDTAMYLCATSRDLSRAGELFFGEGSRLTVL.

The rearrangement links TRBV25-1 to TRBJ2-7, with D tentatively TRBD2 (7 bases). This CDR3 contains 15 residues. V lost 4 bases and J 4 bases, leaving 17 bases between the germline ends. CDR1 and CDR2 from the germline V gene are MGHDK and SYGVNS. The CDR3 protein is CASSGPEGGAYEQYF. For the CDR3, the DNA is TGTGCCAGCAGTGGACCTGAGGGGGGGGCTTACGAGCAGTACTTC.

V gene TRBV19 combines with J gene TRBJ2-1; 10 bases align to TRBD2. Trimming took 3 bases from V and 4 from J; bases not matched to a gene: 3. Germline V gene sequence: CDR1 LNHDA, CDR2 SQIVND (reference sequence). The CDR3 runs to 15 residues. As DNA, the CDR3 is TGTGCCAGTAGTATCGGAGCGGGAGGGTACAATGAGCAGTTCTTC. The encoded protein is CASSIGAGGYNEQFF.

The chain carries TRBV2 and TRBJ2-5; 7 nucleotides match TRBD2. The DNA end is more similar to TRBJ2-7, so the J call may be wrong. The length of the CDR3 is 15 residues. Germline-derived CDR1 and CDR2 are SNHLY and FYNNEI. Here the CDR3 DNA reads TGTGCCAGCAGTGAGACCGGGGGGAGAGTCTACGAGCAGTACTTC. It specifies CASSETGGRVYEQYF.

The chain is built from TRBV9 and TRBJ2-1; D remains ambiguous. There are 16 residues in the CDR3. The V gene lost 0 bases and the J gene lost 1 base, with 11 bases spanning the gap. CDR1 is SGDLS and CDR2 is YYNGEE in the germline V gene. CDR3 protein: CASSVGPGVSYNEQFF. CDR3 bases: TGTGCCAGCAGCGTAGGGCCAGGTGTGTCCTACAATGAGCAGTTCTTC.

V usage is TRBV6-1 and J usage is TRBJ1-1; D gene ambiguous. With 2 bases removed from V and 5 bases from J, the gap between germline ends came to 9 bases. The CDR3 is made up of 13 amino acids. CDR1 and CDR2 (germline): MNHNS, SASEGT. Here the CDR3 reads CASSERVRTEAFF. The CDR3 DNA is TGTGCCAGCAGTGAACGGGTCCGGACTGAAGCTTTCTTT.

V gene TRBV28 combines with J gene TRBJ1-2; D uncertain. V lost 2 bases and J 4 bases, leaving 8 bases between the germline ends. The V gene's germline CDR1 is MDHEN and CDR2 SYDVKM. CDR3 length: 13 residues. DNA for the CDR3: TGTGCCAGCAGTTTAGCAGGTCCCTATGGCTACACCTTC. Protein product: CASSLAGPYGYTF.

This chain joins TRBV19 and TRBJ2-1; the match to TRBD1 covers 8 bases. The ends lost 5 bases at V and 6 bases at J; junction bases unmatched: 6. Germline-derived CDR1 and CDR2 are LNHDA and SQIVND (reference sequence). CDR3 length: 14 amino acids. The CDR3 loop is CASSARDRTNEQFF. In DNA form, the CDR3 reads TGTGCCAGTAGTGCCCGGGACAGGACCAATGAGCAGTTCTTC. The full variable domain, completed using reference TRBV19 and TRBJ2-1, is DGGITQSPKYLFRKEGQNVTLSCEQNLNHDAMYWYRQDPGQGLRLIYYSQIVNDFQKGDIAEGYSVSREKKESFPLTVTSAQKNPTAFYLCASSARDRTNEQFFGPGTRLTVL.

Here the CDR3 reads CASSQDTTDYEQYF. Written as DNA, the CDR3 is TGCGCCAGCAGCCAGGACACCACAGACTACGAGCAGTACTTC. This chain links TRBV5-1 with TRBJ2-7, with D maybe TRBD1 (5 bases). The V and J ends lost 4 bases and 3 bases respectively, with 14 bases between them. Germline V CDR1 and CDR2: SGHRS, YFSETQ. The CDR3 is 14 amino acids.

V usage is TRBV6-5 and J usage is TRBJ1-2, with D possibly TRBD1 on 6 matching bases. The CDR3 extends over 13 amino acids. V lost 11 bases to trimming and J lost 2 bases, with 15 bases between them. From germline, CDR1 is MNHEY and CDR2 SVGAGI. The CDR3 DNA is TGTGCCGCTTCACCCCAGGGGAACTATGGCTACACCTTC. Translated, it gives CAASPQGNYGYTF.

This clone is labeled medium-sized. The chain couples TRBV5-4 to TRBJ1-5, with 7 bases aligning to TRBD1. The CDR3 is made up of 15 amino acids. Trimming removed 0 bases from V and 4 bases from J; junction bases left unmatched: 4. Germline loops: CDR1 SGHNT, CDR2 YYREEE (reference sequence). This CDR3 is CASSLGGGTNQPQHF. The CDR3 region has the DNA TGTGCCAGCAGCTTGGGAGGGGGCACTAATCAGCCCCAGCATTTT.

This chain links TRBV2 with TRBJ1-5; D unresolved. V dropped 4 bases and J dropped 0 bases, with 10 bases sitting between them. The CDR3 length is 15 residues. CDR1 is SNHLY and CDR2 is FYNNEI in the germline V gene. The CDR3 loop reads CASSGAVYSNQPQHF. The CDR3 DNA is TGTGCCAGCAGTGGGGCAGTCTATAGCAATCAGCCCCAGCATTTT.

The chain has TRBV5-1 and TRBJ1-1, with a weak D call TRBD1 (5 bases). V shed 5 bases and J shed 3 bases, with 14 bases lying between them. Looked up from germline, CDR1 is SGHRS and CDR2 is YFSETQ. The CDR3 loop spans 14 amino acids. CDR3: CASSIAGRDTEAFF. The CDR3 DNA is TGCGCCAGCAGTATCGCAGGGAGGGACACTGAAGCTTTCTTT.